Reported below is one T cell receptor beta chain. As yet, its antigen is unknown. These data originate in a study of T cell responses to AZD1222 COVID-19 vaccine. Germline CDR1 and CDR2: MDHEN and SYDVKM. The CDR3 is 13 amino acids. Trimming removed 4 bases at V and 8 bases at J, with 11 bases between. The method was immunoSEQ multiplex PCR; TCRdb's version includes in-frame clones alone and lacks a portion of them. The table shows about 150,000 clones, with about nine tenths occurring only once. Study results and limitations: At baseline, just a handful of AZD1222 recipients tested seropositive. With two AZD1222 doses given, Spike-specific TCR breadth and depth both rose. Mostly white British, mostly female donors; authors suggested clonal diversity may be underestimated. Repertoire sampling happened only post peak T cell response.

V usage is TRBV28 and J usage is TRBJ1-4; D is perhaps TRBD1 (5 bases). The source was peripheral blood, collected on day 0 of AZD1222 vaccination. The TCR originated in an adult in good health. As DNA, the CDR3 is TGTGCCAGCAGTTCAGGGAATGAAGAAAAACTGTTTTTT. Protein product: CASSSGNEEKLFF.